This T cell receptor beta chain comes out of a study of CD8+ T cells in alopecia areata. A remark on this clone: What it binds is not known.

Treatment given: oral pan-JAK inhibitor, 5-10 mg twice daily. Punch biopsies of lesional scalp, plus peripheral blood, were taken from alopecia areata patients. The CDR3 runs to 15 residues. Germline lookup yields CDR1 SQVTM and CDR2 ANQGSEA. V lost 3 bases, J lost 0 bases, and 4 bases stayed unmatched. Investigators isolated RNA and reverse transcribed it into cDNA to act as the sequencing template. Method: immunoSEQ multiplex PCR; TCRdb's copy keeps in-frame clones and lacks some. The sample yields 150,000 to 250,000 clones, 45% to 75% seen once. Points from the study as a whole: Scalp data also include sequences from resident alphabeta T cells of normal skin.

Sequenced material: CD4+ T cells sorted from blood, taken at week 4, from a patient treated with tofacitinib. This TCR derives from a human donor with alopecia areata. The J gene is TRBJ1-1, the V gene TRBV29-1; 10 bases match TRBD1. The DNA for the CDR3 is TGCAGCGTTGACCGGGACAGGGGAATGAACACTGAAGCTTTCTTT. Translated: CSVDRDRGMNTEAFF. The variable domain in full, with the rest retrieved from reference TRBV29-1 and TRBJ1-1, is SAVISQKPSRDICQRGTSLTIQCQVDSQVTMMFWYRQQPGQSLTLIATANQGSEATYESGFVIDKFPISRPNLTFSTLTVSNMSPEDSSIYLCSVDRDRGMNTEAFFGQGTRLTVV.